This TCR beta chain was retrieved from a study of cytomegalovirus exposure and HLA in healthy donors. Study-wide context: There were 117 million unique TCR beta sequences, drawn from roughly 200 million T cells, in an earlier analysis.

It was with 60 Vbeta and 13 Jbeta primers that the PCR ran. Sequencing used immunoSEQ multiplex PCR; TCRdb keeps in-frame clones, though not all of them. The repertoire consists of 100,000 to 150,000 clones, with about 81% occurring once and the leading ten covering 1.1%. Germline CDR1 is SEHNR and CDR2 is FQNEAQ (reference sequence). V trimming: 8 bases; J trimming: 0 bases; junction bases outside the gene matches: 7. The CDR3 is made up of 15 amino acids. The TCR sequence derives from a woman aged 25 to 39 in good health and CMV-seronegative. The chain employs TRBV7-9 and TRBJ1-1, with 9 positions matching TRBD1. The sequencing input was PBMCs. CDR3 protein: CASALGQGLNTEAFF. Here the CDR3 DNA reads TGTGCCAGCGCCCTGGGACAGGGACTGAACACTGAAGCTTTCTTT.